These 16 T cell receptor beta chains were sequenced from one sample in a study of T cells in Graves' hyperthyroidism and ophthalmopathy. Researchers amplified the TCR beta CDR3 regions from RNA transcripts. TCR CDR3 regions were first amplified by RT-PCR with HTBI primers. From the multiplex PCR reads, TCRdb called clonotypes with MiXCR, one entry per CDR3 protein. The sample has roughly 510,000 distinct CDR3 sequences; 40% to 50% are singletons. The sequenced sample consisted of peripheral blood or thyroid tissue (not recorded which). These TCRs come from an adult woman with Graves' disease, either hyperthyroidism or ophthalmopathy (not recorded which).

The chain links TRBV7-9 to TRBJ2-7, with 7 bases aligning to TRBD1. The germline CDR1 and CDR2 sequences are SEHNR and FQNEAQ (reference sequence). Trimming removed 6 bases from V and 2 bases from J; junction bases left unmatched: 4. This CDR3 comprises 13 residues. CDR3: CASRPTGAYEQYF. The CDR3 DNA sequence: TGTGCCAGCAGGCCCACAGGGGCCTACGAGCAGTACTTC.

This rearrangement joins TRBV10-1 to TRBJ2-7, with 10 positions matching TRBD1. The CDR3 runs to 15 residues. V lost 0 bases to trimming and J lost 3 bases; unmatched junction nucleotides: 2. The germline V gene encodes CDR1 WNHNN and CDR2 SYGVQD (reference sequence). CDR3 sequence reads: CASSESGQGIYEQYF. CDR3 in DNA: TGCGCCAGCAGTGAGTCGGGACAGGGGATCTACGAGCAGTACTTC.

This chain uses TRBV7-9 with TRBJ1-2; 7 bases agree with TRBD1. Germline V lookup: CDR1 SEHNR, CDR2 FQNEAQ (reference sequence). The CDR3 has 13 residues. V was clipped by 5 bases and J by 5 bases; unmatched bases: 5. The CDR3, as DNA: TGTGCCAGCAGCCACCGGGACAGATATGGCTACACCTTC. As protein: CASSHRDRYGYTF.

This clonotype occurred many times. CDR3 loop: CATSGGWTGELFF. Here the CDR3 DNA reads TGTGCCACCAGCGGGGGTTGGACCGGGGAGCTGTTTTTT. V and J are TRBV24-1 and TRBJ2-2; weak D call: TRBD2 (6 bases). Germline values: CDR1 KGHDR, CDR2 SFDVKD. Trimming removed 7 bases at V and 5 bases at J, with 10 bases between. There are 13 residues in the CDR3.

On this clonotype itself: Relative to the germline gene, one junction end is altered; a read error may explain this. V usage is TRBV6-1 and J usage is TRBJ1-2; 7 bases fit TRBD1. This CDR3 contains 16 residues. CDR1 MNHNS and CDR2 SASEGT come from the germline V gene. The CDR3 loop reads CASSEVPGQPGYGNTF. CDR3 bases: TGTGCCAGCAGTGAAGTCCCGGGACAGCCAGGCTATGGCAACACCTTC.

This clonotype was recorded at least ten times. CDR3 DNA sequence: TGTGCCAGCAGCTTGATAGCGGGAGGGTCCCACGAGCAGTACTTC. As protein: CASSLIAGGSHEQYF. V usage is TRBV7-2 and J usage is TRBJ2-7; 11 bases are shared with TRBD2. The junction had 6 bases not matched to a gene; V was cut back by 3 bases and J by 5 bases. This CDR3 is built from 15 residues. Germline CDR1 is SGHTA and CDR2 is FQGNSA.

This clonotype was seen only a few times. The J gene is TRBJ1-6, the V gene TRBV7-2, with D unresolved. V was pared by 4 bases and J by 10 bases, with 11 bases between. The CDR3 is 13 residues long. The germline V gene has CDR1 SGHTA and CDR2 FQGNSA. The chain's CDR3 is CASSSRGISPLHF. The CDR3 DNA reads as TGTGCCAGCAGCTCCCGCGGGATCTCACCCCTCCACTTT.

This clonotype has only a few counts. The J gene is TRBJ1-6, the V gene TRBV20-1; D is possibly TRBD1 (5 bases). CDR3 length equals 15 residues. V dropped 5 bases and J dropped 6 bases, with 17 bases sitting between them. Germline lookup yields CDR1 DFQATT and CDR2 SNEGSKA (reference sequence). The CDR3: CSARGEGSVNSPLHF. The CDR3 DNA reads TGCAGTGCTCGAGGGGAGGGAAGCGTTAATTCACCCCTCCACTTT.

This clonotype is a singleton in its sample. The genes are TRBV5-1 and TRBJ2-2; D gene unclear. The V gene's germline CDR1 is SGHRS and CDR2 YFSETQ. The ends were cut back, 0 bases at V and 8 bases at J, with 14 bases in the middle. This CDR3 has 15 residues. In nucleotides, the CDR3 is TGCGCCAGCAGCTTGGGTGACTCCTCCCCTGGGGAGCTGTTTTTT. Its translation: CASSLGDSSPGELFF.

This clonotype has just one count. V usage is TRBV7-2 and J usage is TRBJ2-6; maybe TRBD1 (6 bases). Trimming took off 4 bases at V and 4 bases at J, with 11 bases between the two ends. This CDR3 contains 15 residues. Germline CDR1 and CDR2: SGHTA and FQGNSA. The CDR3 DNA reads TGTGCCAGCAGCTCCGCCGGGACAGGGGCCAACGTCCTGACTTTC. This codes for CASSSAGTGANVLTF.

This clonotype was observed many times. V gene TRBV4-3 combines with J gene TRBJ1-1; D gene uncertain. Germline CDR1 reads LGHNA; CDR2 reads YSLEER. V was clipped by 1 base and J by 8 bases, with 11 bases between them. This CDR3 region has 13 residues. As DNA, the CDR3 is TGCGCCAGCAGCCAAGCCCTCGGACGGGAAGCTTTCTTT. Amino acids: CASSQALGREAFF.

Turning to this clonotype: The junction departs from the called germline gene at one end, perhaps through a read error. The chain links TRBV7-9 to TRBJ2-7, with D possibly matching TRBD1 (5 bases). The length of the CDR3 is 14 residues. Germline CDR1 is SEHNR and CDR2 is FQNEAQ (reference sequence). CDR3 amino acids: CASSLGGQGYERYF. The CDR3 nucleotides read TGTGCCAGCAGCTTAGGGGGCCAGGGCTACGAGCGGTACTTC.

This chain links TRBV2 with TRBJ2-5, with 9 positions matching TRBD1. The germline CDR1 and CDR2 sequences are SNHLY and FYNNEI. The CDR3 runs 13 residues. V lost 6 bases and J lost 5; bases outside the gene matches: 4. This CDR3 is CASRTGQGETQYF. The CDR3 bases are TGTGCCAGCAGAACCGGACAGGGGGAGACCCAGTACTTC. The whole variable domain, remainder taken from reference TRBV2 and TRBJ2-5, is EPEVTQTPSHQVTQMGQEVILRCVPISNHLYFYWYRQILGQKVEFLVSFYNNEISEKSEIFDDQFSVERPDGSNFTLKIRSTKLEDSAMYFCASRTGQGETQYFGPGTRLLVL.

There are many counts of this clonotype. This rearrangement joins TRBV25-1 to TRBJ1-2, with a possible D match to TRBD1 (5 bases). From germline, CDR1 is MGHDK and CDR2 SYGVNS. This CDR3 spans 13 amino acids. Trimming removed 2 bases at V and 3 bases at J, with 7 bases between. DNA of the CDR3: TGTGCCAGCAGTGAAGGGGGTTACTATGGCTACACCTTC. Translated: CASSEGGYYGYTF.

The CDR3 here is CAISDRASGKQYF. The CDR3 DNA is TGTGCCATCAGTGATAGGGCTAGCGGGAAGCAGTACTTC. This rearrangement joins TRBV10-3 to TRBJ2-7, with TRBD2 identical over 9 bases. Germline lookup yields CDR1 ENHRY and CDR2 SYGVKD. The CDR3 contains 13 residues. Trimming removed 3 bases from V and 8 bases from J; junction bases left unmatched: 5.

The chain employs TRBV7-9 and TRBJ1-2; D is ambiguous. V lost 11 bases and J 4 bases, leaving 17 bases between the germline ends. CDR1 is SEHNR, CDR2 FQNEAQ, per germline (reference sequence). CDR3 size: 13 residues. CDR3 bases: TGTGCCTCCTGGGCAGGTGGTGGCTATGGCTACACCTTC. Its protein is CASWAGGGYGYTF.